This TCR beta chain was recovered during a study of regulatory T cells in long-lasting Graves disease. Time point of the sample: newly diagnosed GD, antithyroid drugs for less than 3 months. RNA isolated from PBMCs was used to make the TCR library. This clonotype was detected many times. Its specificity is not known. To make TCR beta libraries, researchers used iRepertoire HTBI primers and Arm-PCR of CDR3 regions. TCRdb passed the multiplex PCR reads through MiXCR, listing each CDR3 protein once. The sample has 400,000 to 500,000 distinct CDR3 sequences; over 14% are singletons. Per the germline V gene, CDR1 is SEHNR and CDR2 is FQNEAQ (reference sequence). The CDR3 covers 15 residues. V dropped 1 base and J dropped 7 bases, with 17 bases sitting between them. Notes on the study in general: Newly diagnosed patients shared 850 to 1,000 public clonotypes; persistent patients shared around 2,500.

These same records also appear under a second study, on T cells in Graves' hyperthyroidism and ophthalmopathy. From that paper: On the basis of clinical symptoms, serum thyroxine and TRAb, thyroid ultrasound and orbital computed tomography, diagnoses were made.

The receptor's source is a woman between 40 and 50 years old with Graves disease. The V and J genes are TRBV7-9 and TRBJ2-7; no clear D. The material was peripheral blood mononuclear cells (PBMCs), obtained at new diagnosis, from a patient treated with antithyroid drugs. The CDR3 DNA sequence: TGTGCCAGCAGCTTAGTGGCATATACCTACGTGGAGCAGTACTTC. This gives the protein CASSLVAYTYVEQYF.